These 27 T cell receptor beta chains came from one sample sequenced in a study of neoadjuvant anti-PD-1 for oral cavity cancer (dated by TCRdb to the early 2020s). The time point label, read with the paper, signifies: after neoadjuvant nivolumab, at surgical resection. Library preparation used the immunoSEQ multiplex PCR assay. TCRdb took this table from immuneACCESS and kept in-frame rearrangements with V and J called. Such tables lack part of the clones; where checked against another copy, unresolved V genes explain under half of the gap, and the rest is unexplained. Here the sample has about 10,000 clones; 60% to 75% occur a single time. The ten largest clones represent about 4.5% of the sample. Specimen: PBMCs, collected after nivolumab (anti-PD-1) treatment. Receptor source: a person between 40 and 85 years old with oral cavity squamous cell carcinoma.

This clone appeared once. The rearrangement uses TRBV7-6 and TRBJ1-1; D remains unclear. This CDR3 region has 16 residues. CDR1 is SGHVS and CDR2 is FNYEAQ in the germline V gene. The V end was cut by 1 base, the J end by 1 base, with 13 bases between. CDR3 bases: TGTGCCAGCAGCTTAGTTTCGTTAGGTCAGAACACTGAAGCTTTCTTT. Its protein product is CASSLVSLGQNTEAFF.

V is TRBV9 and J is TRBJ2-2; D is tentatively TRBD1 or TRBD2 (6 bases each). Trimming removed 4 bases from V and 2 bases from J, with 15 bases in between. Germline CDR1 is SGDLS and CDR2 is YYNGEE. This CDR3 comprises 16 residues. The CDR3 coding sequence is TGTGCCAGCAGCTTTCACGGGGGCGCTAACACCGGGGAGCTGTTTTTT. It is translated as CASSFHGGANTGELFF.

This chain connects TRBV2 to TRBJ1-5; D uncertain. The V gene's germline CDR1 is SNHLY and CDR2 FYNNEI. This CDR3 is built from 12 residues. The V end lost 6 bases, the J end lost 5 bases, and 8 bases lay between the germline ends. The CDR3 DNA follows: TGTGCCAGCAGGGCAGGTTATCAGCCCCAGCATTTT. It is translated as CASRAGYQPQHF.

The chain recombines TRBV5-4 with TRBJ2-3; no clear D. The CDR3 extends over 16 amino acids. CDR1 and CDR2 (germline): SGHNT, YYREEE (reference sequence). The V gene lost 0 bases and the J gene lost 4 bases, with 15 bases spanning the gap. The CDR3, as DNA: TGTGCCAGCAGCTTGGCACGCACCTACCCCCCAGATACGCAGTATTTT. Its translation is CASSLARTYPPDTQYF.

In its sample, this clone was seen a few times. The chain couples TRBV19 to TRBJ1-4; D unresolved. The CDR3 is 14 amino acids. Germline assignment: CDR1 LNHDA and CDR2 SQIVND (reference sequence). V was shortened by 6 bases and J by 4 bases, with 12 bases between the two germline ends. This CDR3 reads CASRPGSYNEKLFF. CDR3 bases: TGTGCCAGTAGACCGGGCAGCTATAATGAAAAACTGTTTTTT.

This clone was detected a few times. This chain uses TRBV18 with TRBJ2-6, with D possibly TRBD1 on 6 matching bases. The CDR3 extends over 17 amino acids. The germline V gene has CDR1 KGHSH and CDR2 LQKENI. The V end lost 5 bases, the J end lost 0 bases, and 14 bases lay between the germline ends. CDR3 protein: CASSARGHNSGANVLTF. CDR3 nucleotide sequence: TGTGCCAGCTCAGCTCGGGGACATAACTCTGGGGCCAACGTCCTGACTTTC.

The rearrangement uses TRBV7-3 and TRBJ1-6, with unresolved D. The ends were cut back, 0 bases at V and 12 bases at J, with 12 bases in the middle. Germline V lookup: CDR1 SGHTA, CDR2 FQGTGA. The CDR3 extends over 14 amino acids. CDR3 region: CASSLTVLGEPLHF. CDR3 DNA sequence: TGTGCCAGCAGCTTAACCGTCCTTGGGGAACCCCTCCACTTT.

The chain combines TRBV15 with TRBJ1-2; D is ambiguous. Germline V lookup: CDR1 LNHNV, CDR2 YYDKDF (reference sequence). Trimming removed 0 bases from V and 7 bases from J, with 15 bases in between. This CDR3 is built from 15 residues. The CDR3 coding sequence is TGTGCCACCAGCAGAGATCGACCCGCTACCCGTGGCTACACCTTC. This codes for CATSRDRPATRGYTF.

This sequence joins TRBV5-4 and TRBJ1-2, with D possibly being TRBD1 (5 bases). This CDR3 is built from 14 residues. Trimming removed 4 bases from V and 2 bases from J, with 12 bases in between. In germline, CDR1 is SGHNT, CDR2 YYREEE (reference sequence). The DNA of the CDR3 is TGTGCCAGCAGCCTGCGCCAGGGCAACTATGGCTACACCTTC. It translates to CASSLRQGNYGYTF.

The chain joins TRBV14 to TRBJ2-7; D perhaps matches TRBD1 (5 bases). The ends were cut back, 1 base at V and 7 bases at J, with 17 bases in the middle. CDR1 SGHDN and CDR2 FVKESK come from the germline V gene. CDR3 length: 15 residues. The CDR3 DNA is TGTGCCAGCAGCCAAGCTAGGGGCAAGGTCGGGGAGCAGTACTTC. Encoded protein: CASSQARGKVGEQYF. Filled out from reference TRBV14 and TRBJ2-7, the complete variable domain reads EAGVTQFPSHSVIEKGQTVTLRCDPISGHDNLYWYRRVMGKEIKFLLHFVKESKQDESGMPNNRFLAERTGGTYSTLKVQPAELEDSGVYFCASSQARGKVGEQYFGPGTRLTVT.

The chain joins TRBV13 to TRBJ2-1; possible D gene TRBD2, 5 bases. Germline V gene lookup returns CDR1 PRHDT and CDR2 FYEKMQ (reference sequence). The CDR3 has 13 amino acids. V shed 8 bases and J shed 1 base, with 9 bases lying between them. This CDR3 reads CASRGLSYNEQFF. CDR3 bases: TGTGCCAGCCGCGGGCTTTCCTACAATGAGCAGTTCTTC.

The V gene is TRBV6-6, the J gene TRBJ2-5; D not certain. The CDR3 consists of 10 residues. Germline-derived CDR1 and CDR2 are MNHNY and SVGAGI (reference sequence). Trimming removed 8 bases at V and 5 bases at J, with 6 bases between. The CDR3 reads CASLGETQYF. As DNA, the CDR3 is TGTGCCAGCCTCGGGGAGACCCAGTACTTC.

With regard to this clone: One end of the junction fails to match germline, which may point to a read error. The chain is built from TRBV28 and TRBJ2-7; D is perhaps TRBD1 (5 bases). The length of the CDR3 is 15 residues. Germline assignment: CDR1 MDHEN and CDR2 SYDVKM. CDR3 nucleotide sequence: TGTACCAGCAGTTTTCAGGGCCAAACATTCTACGAGCAGTACTTC. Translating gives CTSSFQGQTFYEQYF.

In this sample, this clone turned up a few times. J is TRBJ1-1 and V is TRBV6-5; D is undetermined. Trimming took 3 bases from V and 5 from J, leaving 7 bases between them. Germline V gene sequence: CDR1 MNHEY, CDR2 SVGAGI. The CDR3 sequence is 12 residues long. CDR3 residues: CASSYLGTEAFF. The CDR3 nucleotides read TGTGCCAGCAGTTATCTCGGGACTGAAGCTTTCTTT.

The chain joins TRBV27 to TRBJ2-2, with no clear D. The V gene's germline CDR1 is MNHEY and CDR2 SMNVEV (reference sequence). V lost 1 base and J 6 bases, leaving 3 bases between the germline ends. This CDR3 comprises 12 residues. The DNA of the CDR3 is TGTGCCAGCAGTTTATGGGCCGGGGAGCTGTTTTTT. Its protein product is CASSLWAGELFF.

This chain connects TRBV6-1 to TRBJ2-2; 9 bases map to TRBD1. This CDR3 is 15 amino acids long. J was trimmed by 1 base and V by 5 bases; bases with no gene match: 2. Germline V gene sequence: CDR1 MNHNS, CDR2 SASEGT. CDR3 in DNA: TGTGCCAGCAGTTGGGACAGGGTGAACACCGGGGAGCTGTTTTTT. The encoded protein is CASSWDRVNTGELFF.

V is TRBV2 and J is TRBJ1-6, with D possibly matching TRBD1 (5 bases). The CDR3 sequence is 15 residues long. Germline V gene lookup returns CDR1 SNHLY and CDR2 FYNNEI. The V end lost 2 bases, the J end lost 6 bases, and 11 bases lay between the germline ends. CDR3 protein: CASSERRGGNSPLHF. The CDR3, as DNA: TGTGCCAGCAGTGAACGAAGGGGTGGTAATTCACCCCTCCACTTT.

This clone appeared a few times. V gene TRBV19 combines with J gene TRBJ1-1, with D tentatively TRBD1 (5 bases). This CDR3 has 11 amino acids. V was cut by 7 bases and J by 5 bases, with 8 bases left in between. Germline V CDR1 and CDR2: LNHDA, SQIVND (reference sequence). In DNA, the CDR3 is TGTGCCAGTACACGGGGGACTGAAGCTTTCTTT. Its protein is CASTRGTEAFF.

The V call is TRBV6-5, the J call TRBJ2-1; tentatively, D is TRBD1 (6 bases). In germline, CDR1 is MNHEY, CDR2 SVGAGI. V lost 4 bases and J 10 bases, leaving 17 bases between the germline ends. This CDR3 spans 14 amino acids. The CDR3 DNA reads TGTGCCAGCAGTTCGCAACACAGGGTGGGGGAGCAGTTCTTC. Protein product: CASSSQHRVGEQFF.

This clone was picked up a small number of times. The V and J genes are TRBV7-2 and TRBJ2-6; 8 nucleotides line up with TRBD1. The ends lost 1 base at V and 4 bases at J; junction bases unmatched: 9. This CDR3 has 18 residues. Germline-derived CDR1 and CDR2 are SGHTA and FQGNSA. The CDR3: CASSLVGTGMVGANVLTF. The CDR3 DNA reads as TGTGCCAGCAGCTTAGTCGGGACAGGCATGGTAGGGGCCAACGTCCTGACTTTC.

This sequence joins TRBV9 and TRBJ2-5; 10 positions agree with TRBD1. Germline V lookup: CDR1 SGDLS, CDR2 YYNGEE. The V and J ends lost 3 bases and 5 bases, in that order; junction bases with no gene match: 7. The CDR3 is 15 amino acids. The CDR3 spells CASSAGTGVGETQYF. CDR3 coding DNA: TGTGCCAGCAGCGCCGGGACAGGGGTTGGGGAGACCCAGTACTTC.

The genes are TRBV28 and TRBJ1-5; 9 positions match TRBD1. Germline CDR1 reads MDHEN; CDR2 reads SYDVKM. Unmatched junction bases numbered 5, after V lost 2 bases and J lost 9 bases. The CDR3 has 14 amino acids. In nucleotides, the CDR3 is TGTGCCAGCAGTTTAGCACAGGACAGGGGGCCCCAGCATTTT. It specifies CASSLAQDRGPQHF.

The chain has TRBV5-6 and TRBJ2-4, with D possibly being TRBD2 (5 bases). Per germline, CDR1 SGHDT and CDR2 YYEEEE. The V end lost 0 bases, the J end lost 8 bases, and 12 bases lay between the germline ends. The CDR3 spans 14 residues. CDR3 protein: CASSLAPNGDIQYF. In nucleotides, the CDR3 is TGTGCCAGCAGCTTGGCCCCAAACGGGGACATTCAGTACTTC. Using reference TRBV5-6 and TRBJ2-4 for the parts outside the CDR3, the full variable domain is DAGVTQSPTHLIKTRGQQVTLRCSPKSGHDTVSWYQQALGQGPQFIFQYYEEEERQRGNFPDRFSGHQFPNYSSELNVNALLLGDSALYLCASSLAPNGDIQYFGAGTRLSVL.

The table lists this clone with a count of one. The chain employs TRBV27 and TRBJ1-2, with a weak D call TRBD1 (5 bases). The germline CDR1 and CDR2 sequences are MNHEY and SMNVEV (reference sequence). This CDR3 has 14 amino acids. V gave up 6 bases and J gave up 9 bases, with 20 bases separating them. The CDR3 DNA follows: TGTGCCAGCAGCCGGGACCGTCAATCAGGACGCTACACCTTC. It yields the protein CASSRDRQSGRYTF.

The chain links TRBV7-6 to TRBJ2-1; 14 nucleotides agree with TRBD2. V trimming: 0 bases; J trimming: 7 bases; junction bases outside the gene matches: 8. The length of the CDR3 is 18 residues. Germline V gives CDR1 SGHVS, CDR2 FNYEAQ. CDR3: CASSLARLAGGPPNEQFF. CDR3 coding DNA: TGTGCCAGCAGCTTAGCGAGACTAGCGGGGGGGCCCCCGAATGAGCAGTTCTTC.

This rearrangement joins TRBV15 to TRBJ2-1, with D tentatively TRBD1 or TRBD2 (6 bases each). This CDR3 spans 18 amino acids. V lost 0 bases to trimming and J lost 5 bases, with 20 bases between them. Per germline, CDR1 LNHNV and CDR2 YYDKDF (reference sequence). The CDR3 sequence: CATSRDQGGLGENNEQFF. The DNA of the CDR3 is TGTGCCACCAGCAGAGATCAAGGGGGGCTGGGGGAAAACAATGAGCAGTTCTTC.

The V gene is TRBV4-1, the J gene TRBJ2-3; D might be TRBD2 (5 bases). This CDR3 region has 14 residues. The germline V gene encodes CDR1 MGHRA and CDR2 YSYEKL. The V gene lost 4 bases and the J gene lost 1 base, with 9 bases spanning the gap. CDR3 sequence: CASSPGDGTDTQYF. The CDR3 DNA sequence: TGCGCCAGCAGCCCCGGGGATGGCACAGATACGCAGTATTTT.